This T cell receptor (beta chain) was identified during a study of T-cell memory formation after mild COVID-19. The overall study: Among the donors, TCR clusters were largely specific to each donor. Overall study results and limits: Shrinking CD4+ clones were chiefly CM and EM; CD8+ ones were chiefly EMRA. Some clones that responded were present in memory (sampled pre-infection), which suggests cross-reactive memory joined.

TCRdb re-derived calls from the 5' RACE reads in MiXCR, one entry per CDR3 protein. The sample has hundreds of thousands of distinct CDR3 sequences, about 20% seen once. CDR1 and CDR2 from the germline V gene are MGHDK and SYGVNS. V dropped 8 bases and J dropped 4; count of bases not matched to a gene: 12. This CDR3 is built from 15 residues. This clonotype has more than one count but fewer than ten. Its antigen remains unknown. The J gene is TRBJ2-7, the V gene TRBV25-1; 9 nucleotides match TRBD1. The sequence was collected from a man aged 18 to 30 who had mild COVID-19 (a few samples of this study predate the infection). Cell type and time point are not known. The material sequenced was PBMCs or a T cell subset sorted from them (not recorded which). DNA for the CDR3: TGTGCCAGCGGTCAGTACCGGGACAGGGTATACGAGCAGTACTTC. This encodes CASGQYRDRVYEQYF.